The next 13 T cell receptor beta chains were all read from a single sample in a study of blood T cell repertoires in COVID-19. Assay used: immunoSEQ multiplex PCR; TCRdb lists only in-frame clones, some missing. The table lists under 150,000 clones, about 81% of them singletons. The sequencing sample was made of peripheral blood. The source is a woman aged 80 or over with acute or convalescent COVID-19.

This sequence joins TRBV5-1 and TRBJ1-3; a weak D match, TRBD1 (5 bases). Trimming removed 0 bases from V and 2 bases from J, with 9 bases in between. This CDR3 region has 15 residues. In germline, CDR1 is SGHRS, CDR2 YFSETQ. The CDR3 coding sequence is TGCGCCAGCAGCTTGGGCGACAGACCTGGAAACACCATATATTTT. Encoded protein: CASSLGDRPGNTIYF.

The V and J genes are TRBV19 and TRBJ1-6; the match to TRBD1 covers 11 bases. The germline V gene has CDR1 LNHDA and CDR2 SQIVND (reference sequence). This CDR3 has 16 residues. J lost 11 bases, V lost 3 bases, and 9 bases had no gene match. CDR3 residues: CASSIDPGTGGPPLHF. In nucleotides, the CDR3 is TGTGCCAGTAGTATCGATCCCGGGACAGGGGGTCCACCCCTCCACTTT.

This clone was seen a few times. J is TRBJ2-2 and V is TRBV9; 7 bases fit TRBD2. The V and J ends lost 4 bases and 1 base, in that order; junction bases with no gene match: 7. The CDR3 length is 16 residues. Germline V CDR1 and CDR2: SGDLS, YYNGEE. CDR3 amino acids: CASSLASGGNTGELFF. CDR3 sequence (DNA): TGTGCCAGCAGCCTGGCTTCGGGGGGGAACACCGGGGAGCTGTTTTTT.

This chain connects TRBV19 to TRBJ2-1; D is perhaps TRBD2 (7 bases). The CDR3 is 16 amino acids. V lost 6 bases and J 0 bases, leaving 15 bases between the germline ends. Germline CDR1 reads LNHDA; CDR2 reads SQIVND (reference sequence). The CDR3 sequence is CASSLSGGLSYNEQFF. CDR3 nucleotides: TGTGCCAGTAGCCTTTCCGGGGGGCTCTCCTACAATGAGCAGTTCTTC.

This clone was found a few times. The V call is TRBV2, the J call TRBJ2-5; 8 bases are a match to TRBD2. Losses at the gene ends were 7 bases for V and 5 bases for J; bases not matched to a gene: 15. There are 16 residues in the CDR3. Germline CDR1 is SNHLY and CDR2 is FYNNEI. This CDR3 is CASTIPGPAGVETQYF. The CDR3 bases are TGTGCCAGCACAATCCCCGGTCCAGCGGGGGTGGAGACCCAGTACTTC.

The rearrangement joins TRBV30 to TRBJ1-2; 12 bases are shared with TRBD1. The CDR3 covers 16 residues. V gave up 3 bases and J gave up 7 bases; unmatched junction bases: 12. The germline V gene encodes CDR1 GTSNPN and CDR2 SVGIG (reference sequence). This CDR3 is CAWSTLPGQGASGYTF. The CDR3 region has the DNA TGTGCCTGGAGCACTCTTCCGGGACAGGGGGCAAGTGGCTACACCTTC.

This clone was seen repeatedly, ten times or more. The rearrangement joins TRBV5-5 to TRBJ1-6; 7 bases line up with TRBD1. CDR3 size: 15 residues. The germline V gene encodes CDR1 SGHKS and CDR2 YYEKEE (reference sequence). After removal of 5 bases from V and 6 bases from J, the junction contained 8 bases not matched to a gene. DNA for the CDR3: TGTGCCAGCAGGGACTTCAGGGGGACTAATTCACCCCTCCACTTT. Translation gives CASRDFRGTNSPLHF. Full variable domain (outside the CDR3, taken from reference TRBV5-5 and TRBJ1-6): DAGVTQSPTHLIKTRGQQVTLRCSPISGHKSVSWYQQVLGQGPQFIFQYYEKEERGRGNFPDRFSARQFPNYSSELNVNALLLGDSALYLCASRDFRGTNSPLHFGNGTRLTVT.

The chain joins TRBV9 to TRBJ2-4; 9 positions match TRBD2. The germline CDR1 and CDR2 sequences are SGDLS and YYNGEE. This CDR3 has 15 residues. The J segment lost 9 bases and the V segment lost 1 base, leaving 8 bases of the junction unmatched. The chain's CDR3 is CASSVTPAGGSIQYF. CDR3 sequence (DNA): TGTGCCAGCAGCGTAACCCCTGCGGGAGGGAGCATTCAGTACTTC.

The CDR3 loop is CASSFGTARGEKLFF. Written as DNA, the CDR3 is TGTGCCAGCAGCTTCGGGACAGCGAGGGGGGAAAAACTGTTTTTT. This chain joins TRBV11-2 and TRBJ1-4; 7 bases are a match to TRBD1. Germline V gene data show CDR1 as SGHAT and CDR2 as FQNNGV. The trim removed 3 bases at V and 8 bases at J, leaving 9 bases unmatched. The CDR3 runs 15 residues.

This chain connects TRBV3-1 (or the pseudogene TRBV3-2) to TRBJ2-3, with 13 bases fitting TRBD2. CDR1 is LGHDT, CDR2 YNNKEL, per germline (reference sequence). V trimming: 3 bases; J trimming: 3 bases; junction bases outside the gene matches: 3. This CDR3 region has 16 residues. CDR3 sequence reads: CASSQGGLAGTDTQYF. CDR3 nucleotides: TGTGCCAGCAGCCAGGGGGGACTAGCGGGGACAGATACGCAGTATTTT.

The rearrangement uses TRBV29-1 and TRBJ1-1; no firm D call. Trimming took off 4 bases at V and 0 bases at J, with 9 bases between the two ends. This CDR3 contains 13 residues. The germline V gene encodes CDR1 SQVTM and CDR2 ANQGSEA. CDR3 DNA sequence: TGCAGCGTTGCGCAGGCCCTGAACACTGAAGCTTTCTTT. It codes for CSVAQALNTEAFF.

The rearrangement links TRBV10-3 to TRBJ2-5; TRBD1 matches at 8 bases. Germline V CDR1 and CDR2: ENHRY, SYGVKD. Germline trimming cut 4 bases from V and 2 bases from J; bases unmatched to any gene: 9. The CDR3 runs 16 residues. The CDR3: CAISARDRIFQETQYF. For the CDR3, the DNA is TGTGCCATCAGTGCCCGGGACAGGATTTTTCAAGAGACCCAGTACTTC.

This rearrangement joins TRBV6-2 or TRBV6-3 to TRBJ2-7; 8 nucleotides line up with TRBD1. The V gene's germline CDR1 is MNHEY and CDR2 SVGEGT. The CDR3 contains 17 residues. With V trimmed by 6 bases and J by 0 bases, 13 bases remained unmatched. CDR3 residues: CASSRNPQGVPSYEQYF. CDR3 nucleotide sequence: TGTGCCAGCAGCCGCAACCCACAGGGGGTCCCCTCCTACGAGCAGTACTTC.